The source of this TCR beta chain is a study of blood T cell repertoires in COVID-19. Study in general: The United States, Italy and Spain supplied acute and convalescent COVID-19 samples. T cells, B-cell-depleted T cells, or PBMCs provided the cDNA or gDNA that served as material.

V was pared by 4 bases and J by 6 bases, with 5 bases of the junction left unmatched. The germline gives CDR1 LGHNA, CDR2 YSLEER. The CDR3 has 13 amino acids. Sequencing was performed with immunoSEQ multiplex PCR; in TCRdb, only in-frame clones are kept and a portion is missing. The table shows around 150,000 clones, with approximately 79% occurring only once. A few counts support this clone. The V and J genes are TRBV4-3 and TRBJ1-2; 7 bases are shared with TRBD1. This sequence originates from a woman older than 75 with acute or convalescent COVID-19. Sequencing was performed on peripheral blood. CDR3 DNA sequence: TGCGCCAGCAGCCCCCACAGGGGCAATGGCTACACCTTC. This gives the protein CASSPHRGNGYTF.